The next 16 T cell receptor beta chains were all read from a single sample in a study of shared clonotypes between healthy human individuals. Naive CD8 populations comprised CD45RO-negative cells positively selected for CCR7, excluding terminally differentiated effector memory CD45RA+ cells. Assay used: immunoSEQ multiplex PCR; TCRdb lists only in-frame clones, some missing. Among about 2.1 million clones listed, around 93% were seen once. Sequencing was performed on naive CD8+ T cells from PBMCs. The source is a man aged 18 to 30 in good health. Some clones in this sample may be carry-over from other donors' samples.

The genes are TRBV27 and TRBJ2-5; the D is unclear. Trimming removed 2 bases from V and 3 bases from J, with 1 base in between. The CDR3 extends over 11 amino acids. The germline V gene has CDR1 MNHEY and CDR2 SMNVEV (reference sequence). CDR3 protein: CASSLKETQYF. For the CDR3, the DNA is TGTGCCAGCAGTTTAAAAGAGACCCAGTACTTC.

The gene calls are TRBV12-1 and TRBJ2-7; whether TRBD2, the table's D call, matches the DNA was not checked. TRBV12-1 is assigned pseudogene status. CDR3 length equals 14 residues. The CDR3 loop reads CASSLLGGSNEQYF. The DNA for the CDR3 is TGTGCCAGCAGCTTATTAGGCGGGAGCAACGAGCAGTACTTC.

The chain combines TRBV7-8 with TRBJ2-1; D could derive from TRBD1 or TRBD2 (5 bases each). Germline CDR1 and CDR2: SGHVS and FQNEAQ. V lost 1 base and J lost 2, with 12 bases in between. CDR3 size: 16 residues. CDR3 sequence reads: CASSLDGGGPYNEQFF. The DNA of the CDR3 is TGTGCCAGCAGCTTAGATGGGGGTGGCCCCTACAATGAGCAGTTCTTC.

A single count supports this clone. The chain recombines TRBV4-2 with TRBJ2-1; 7 positions agree with TRBD2. CDR1 LGHNA and CDR2 YNFKEQ come from the germline V gene. The CDR3 totals 16 residues. V shed 0 bases, J shed 7 bases, and the junction held 9 bases outside the gene matches. The CDR3 protein is CASSQDSGGSGNEQFF. CDR3 sequence (DNA): TGTGCCAGCAGCCAAGATTCGGGCGGGAGTGGAAATGAGCAGTTCTTC.

CDR3 nucleotide sequence: TGTGCCAGCAGTTTGAAGCTCGTTAGGAGGGGAAACACCATATATTTT. As protein: CASSLKLVRRGNTIYF. The chain couples TRBV27 to TRBJ1-3; no reliable D call. The V end was cut by 3 bases, the J end by 4 bases, with 16 bases between. The CDR3 runs to 16 residues. CDR1 MNHEY and CDR2 SMNVEV come from the germline V gene (reference sequence).

V is TRBV6-6 and J is TRBJ2-7; D remains unclear. V gave up 5 bases and J gave up 5 bases, with 19 bases separating them. In germline, CDR1 is MNHNY, CDR2 SVGAGI (reference sequence). The CDR3 is made up of 15 amino acids. The CDR3 nucleotides read TGTGCCAGCAGTAACATCCCTGAGAGTTGGGACGAGCAGTACTTC. It translates to CASSNIPESWDEQYF.

About this clone: This CDR3 is also generated by other DNA sequences in the sample. J is TRBJ2-5 and V is TRBV27; no clear D. Germline CDR1 is MNHEY and CDR2 is SMNVEV (reference sequence). The CDR3 contains 11 residues. The germline V and J ends were trimmed by 3 bases and 1 base, with 0 bases remaining between them. The CDR3 protein is CASSFQETQYF. The CDR3 DNA sequence: TGTGCCAGCAGTTTCCAAGAGACCCAGTACTTC.

The gene calls are TRBV29-1 and TRBJ2-5; 10 bases match TRBD2. In germline, CDR1 is SQVTM, CDR2 ANQGSEA. The CDR3 consists of 13 residues. J gave up 10 bases and V 8 bases, and 13 bases lay outside the gene matches. The CDR3, as DNA: TGCAGCTCCACAACTAGCGGGATAGGGGACCAGTACTTC. This translates into CSSTTSGIGDQYF.

This chain uses TRBV19 with TRBJ2-3; D may be TRBD1 or TRBD2 (5 bases each). Germline CDR1 and CDR2: LNHDA and SQIVND (reference sequence). Trimming pared 6 bases from V and 3 bases from J, leaving 13 bases between. This CDR3 is built from 14 residues. The CDR3 is CASSPLGVTDTQYF. The DNA for the CDR3 is TGTGCCAGTAGCCCCTTGGGGGTTACAGATACGCAGTATTTT.

This clone was detected only once. The V call is TRBV29-1, the J call TRBJ2-5; D call uncertain. Near its end, the DNA agrees better with TRBJ2-7, so the J call may be wrong. The CDR3 runs to 16 residues. Germline lookup yields CDR1 SQVTM and CDR2 ANQGSEA. For the CDR3, the DNA is TGCAGCGTTGAAGAGATATTACAGAAGCAGTCCTACGAGCAGTACTTC. Its protein is CSVEEILQKQSYEQYF.

This clone is a singleton in its sample. The V gene is TRBV11-3, the J gene TRBJ2-2, with 9 nucleotides matching TRBD2. Germline loops: CDR1 SGHNT, CDR2 YENEEA. V lost 3 bases and J lost 7; bases outside the gene matches: 6. The CDR3 spans 15 residues. The CDR3 sequence: CASSLREGPSGELFF. In nucleotides, the CDR3 is TGTGCCAGCAGCTTGCGGGAGGGCCCGAGCGGGGAGCTGTTTTTT.

The V and J genes are TRBV29-1 and TRBJ2-2; 9 positions match TRBD1. The CDR3 has 15 residues. CDR1 SQVTM and CDR2 ANQGSEA come from the germline V gene. V lost 7 bases, J lost 3 bases, and 9 bases stayed unmatched. The CDR3 DNA follows: TGCAGCGCCTTGGGGGACAGGGCCCACACCGGGGAGCTGTTTTTT. This sequence encodes CSALGDRAHTGELFF.

The gene calls are TRBV13 and TRBJ2-3; D call uncertain. Germline CDR1 PRHDT, CDR2 FYEKMQ (reference sequence). The CDR3 is 13 residues long. V was shortened by 5 bases and J by 4 bases, with 10 bases between the two germline ends. The chain's CDR3 is CASSPGGPDTQYF. The DNA for the CDR3 is TGTGCCAGCAGCCCCGGTGGGCCAGATACGCAGTATTTT.

This clone was seen just once. This chain links TRBV29-1 with TRBJ2-7; D ambiguous. The germline gives CDR1 SQVTM, CDR2 ANQGSEA. V was pared by 4 bases and J by 3 bases, with 7 bases between. There are 11 residues in the CDR3. The CDR3 is CSVVVHYEQYF. CDR3 bases: TGCAGCGTTGTCGTCCACTACGAGCAGTACTTC.

This chain links TRBV19 with TRBJ2-2, with D perhaps matching TRBD2 (6 bases). CDR1 and CDR2 from the germline V gene are LNHDA and SQIVND (reference sequence). V shed 9 bases and J shed 6 bases, with 11 bases lying between them. The CDR3 has 12 amino acids. This CDR3 reads CASLGGSGELFF. CDR3 sequence (DNA): TGTGCCAGCCTTGGGGGGTCCGGGGAGCTGTTTTTT.

The chain has TRBV5-6 and TRBJ2-1; D is perhaps TRBD1 (6 bases). The CDR3 runs 15 residues. The germline V gene encodes CDR1 SGHDT and CDR2 YYEEEE. V was pared by 5 bases and J by 7 bases, with 19 bases between. The CDR3 reads CASRHAPGTKNEQFF. The CDR3 coding sequence is TGTGCCAGCAGACATGCCCCCGGGACAAAGAATGAGCAGTTCTTC.